The clone carrying this TCR beta chain was counted between two and nine times. Each CDR3 protein gets one entry after TCRdb re-called the RT-PCR reads with MiXCR. Of about 240,000 distinct CDR3 sequences listed, 12% are singletons. CDR3 length equals 13 residues. With 3 bases removed from V and 6 bases from J, the gap between germline ends came to 8 bases. Per germline, CDR1 SGHTA and CDR2 FQGNSA. This specimen comes from a study of response to subunit inactivated influenza vaccine. The clonotype comes from a man aged 50-59 years who received an inactivated influenza vaccine. The chain carries TRBV7-2 and TRBJ2-2; the D gene is possibly TRBD1 (6 bases). The starting material was non-naive T cells sorted from PBMCs, obtained approximately 15 days before vaccination. CDR3 amino acids: CASSLGASGELFF. The CDR3, as DNA: TGTGCCAGCAGCTTGGGGGCGTCCGGGGAGCTGTTTTTT. Using reference TRBV7-2 and TRBJ2-2 for the parts outside the CDR3, the full variable domain is GAGVSQSPSNKVTEKGKDVELRCDPISGHTALYWYRQSLGQGLEFLIYFQGNSAPDKSGLPSDRFSAERTGGSVSTLTIQRTQQEDSAVYLCASSLGASGELFFGEGSRLTVL.